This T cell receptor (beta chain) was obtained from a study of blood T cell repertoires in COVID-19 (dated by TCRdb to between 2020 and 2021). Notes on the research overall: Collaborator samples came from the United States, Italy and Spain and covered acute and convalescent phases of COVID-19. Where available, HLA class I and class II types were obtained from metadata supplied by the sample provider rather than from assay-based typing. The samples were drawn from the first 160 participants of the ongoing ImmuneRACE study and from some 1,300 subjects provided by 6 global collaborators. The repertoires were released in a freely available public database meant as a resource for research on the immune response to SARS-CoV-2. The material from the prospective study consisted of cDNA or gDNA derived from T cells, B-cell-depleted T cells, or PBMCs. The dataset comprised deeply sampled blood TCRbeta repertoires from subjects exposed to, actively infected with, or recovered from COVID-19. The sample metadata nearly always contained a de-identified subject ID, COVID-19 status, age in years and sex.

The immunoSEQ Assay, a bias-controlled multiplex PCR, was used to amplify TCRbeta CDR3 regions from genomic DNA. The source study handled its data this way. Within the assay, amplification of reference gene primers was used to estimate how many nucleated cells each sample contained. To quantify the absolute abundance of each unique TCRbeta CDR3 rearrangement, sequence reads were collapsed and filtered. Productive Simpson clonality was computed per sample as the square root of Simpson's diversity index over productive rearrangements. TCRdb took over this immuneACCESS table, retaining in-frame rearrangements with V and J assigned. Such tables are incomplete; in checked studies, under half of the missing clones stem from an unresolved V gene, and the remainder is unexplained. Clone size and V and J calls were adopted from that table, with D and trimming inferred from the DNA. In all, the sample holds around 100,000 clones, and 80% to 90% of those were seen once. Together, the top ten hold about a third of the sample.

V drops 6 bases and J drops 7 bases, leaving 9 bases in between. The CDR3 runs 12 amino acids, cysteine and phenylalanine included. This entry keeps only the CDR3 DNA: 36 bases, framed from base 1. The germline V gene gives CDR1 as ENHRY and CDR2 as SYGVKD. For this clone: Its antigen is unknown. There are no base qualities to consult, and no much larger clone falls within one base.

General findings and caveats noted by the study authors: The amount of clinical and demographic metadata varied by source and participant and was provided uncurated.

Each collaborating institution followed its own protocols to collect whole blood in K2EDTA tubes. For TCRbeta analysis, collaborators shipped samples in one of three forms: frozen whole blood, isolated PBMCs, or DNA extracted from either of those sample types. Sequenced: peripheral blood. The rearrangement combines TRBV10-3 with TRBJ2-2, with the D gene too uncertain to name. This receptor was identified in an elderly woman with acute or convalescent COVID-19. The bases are TGTGCCATCAGCCCTCTTAACGGGGAGCTGTTTTTT. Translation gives CAISPLNGELFF.